The source of this TCR beta chain is a study of T cells in Graves' hyperthyroidism and ophthalmopathy (dated by TCRdb to about 2019). About the full investigation: Peripheral blood samples were taken at initial diagnosis, before any treatment was given. To identify TCR V-J signatures that set the groups apart, the researchers used a discovery cohort of about a hundred patients, made up of 40 to 45 with Graves' ophthalmopathy and approximately 57 with stable Graves' hyperthyroidism. Prospective prediction of ophthalmopathy was tested in an independent validation cohort of 18 to 20 hyperthyroidism patients and some 17 patients who later progressed to ophthalmopathy. For training and testing, the 100 or so patients in the discovery cohort were randomly divided in a 7:3 ratio. The study also compared thyroid tissue and blood T-cell repertoires from about six Graves' hyperthyroidism patients. Once sampling was done, hyperthyroidism patients were given methimazole at a starting dose of 30 mg daily, whereas ophthalmopathy patients were given high-dose intravenous methylprednisolone. TCR Vbeta CDR3 sequencing of 135 peripheral blood samples (about 45 ophthalmopathy, 75 hyperthyroidism and roughly 17 progressor patients) is reported in the paper.

The TCR beta CDR3 regions were amplified from the RNA transcripts. A first-round RT-PCR of the TCR CDR3 used the HTBI primer set with the Qiagen OneStep RT-PCR kit. Libraries were constructed in a second round of multiplex PCR, after which size selection and purification were performed. Paired-end sequencing of the libraries was performed with 100 bp reads on an Illumina HiSeq2000. As for how the authors treated the data: SOAPnuke was used to process the raw data, with reads discarded if the reads contained adapters or uncalled bases, had a mean Phred below 15, or lacked an exact constant-primer or identifier match. High-quality paired reads were merged with COPE v1.2.5, and unique nucleotide sequences were defined as clonotypes. MiTCR v1.1 was used to align clonotypes to the IMGT TRBV, TRBD and TRBJ reference segments. The analysis was restricted to V-J combinations with a frequency above 0.0001, which together covered 98% to 99.2% of the repertoires. The TCS score was defined as the ratio of F50 (clonal expansion) to E x V (chaos), calculated using BLOSUM62-based TCRdist between CDR3 peptides within each V-J. Welch's t-statistics and random forest reduced several hundred V-J features to 13, which were used in a naive Bayes classifier (R e1071). TCRdb reprocessing: public reads trimmed at Q25 with fastp, clones called with MiXCR, in-frame beta chains kept. A single entry per CDR3 protein holds the most common genes and DNA from its merged rows. These V and J calls rely on TCRdb rather than the paper's analysis. The sample data list more than 550,000 distinct CDR3 sequences, and around 19% of these were observed just once. Approximately 16% of the sample goes to the ten largest clones.

This clonotype was counted many times. There is no known antigen for this receptor. No much larger clone exists at a distance of one base, and base qualities are not known. Hyperthyroidism patients were newly diagnosed, with disease duration under 2 months, and aged 18 to 65 years. Any patient with an uncontrolled infection, another autoimmune disease, pregnancy or lactation was excluded. Diagnoses relied on clinical symptoms, serum thyroxine and TRAb, thyroid ultrasound and orbital computed tomography. Blood from progressor patients was collected at the time of first diagnosis with hyperthyroidism, before any ophthalmopathy symptoms had appeared. Ficoll-Paque density gradient centrifugation was used to isolate PBMCs from around 9.1 ml of fresh peripheral blood. Progressor patients were defined as those initially diagnosed with Graves' hyperthyroidism in whom ophthalmopathy developed during follow-up. Trizol reagent was used to extract total RNA, and RNA quality was then checked on an Agilent 2100 Bioanalyzer.

From the cysteine up to the phenylalanine, the CDR3 has a length of 14 residues. Only CDR3 DNA remains: 42 bases, in frame from the first base. In the germline V gene (reference sequence), CDR1 corresponds to DFQATT and CDR2 to SNEGSKA. V is cut back by 6 bases and J by 4 bases, with 12 bases in the junction unmatched. The research as a whole found: In validation, progression to ophthalmopathy was predicted by the model with nearly 71% sensitivity and around 75% specificity, a median of 6.5 months before onset. Ophthalmopathy was separated from stable hyperthyroidism by a 13 V-J signature model, with 87.88% sensitivity and about 81% specificity obtained in cross-validation and 80%/75% obtained in testing. No statistical method was used to fix the sample size in advance, and group allocation was not hidden from the investigators. Most expanded thyroid clonotypes (frequency above 0.001) were also detected in blood, a finding suggesting that blood repertoires may reflect thyroid immune responses.

Recombination linked TRBV20-1 to TRBJ2-7; TRBD1 agrees with 7 junctional bases. The receptor comes from a woman aged 45-65 years with Graves' hyperthyroidism that later progressed to Graves' ophthalmopathy. The specimen sequenced was blood. The sequenced DNA: TGCAGTGCGGGGCGGACAGGATCCTTATACGAGCAGTACTTC. This is translated as CSAGRTGSLYEQYF.